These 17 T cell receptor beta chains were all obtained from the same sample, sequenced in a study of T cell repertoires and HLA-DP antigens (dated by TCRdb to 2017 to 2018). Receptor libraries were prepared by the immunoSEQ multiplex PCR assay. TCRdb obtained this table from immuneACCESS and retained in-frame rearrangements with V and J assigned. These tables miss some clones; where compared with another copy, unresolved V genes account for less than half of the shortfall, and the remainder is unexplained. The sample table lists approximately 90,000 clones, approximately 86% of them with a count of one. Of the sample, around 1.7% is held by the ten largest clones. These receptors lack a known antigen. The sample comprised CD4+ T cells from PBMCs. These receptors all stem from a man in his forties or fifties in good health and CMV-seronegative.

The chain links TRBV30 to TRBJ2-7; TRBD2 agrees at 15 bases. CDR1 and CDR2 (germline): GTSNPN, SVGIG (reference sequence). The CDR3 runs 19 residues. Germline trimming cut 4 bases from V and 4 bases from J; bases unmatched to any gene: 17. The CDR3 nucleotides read TGTGCCTGGAAGACTCCGGGACTAGCGGGGGGCCGACGGGGGTACGAGCAGTACTTC. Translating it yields CAWKTPGLAGGRRGYEQYF. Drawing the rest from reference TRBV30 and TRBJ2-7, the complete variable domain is SQTIHQWPATLVQPVGSPLSLECTVEGTSNPNLYWYRQAAGRGLQLLFYSVGIGQISSEVPQNLSASRPQDRQFILSSKKLLLSDSGFYLCAWKTPGLAGGRRGYEQYFGPGTRLTVT.

In DNA, the CDR3 is TGCGCCAGCAGCCAAGAAGTACCGGGAGCTGGGGCCAACGTCCTGACTTTC. As protein: CASSQEVPGAGANVLTF. V is TRBV4-1 and J is TRBJ2-6; D possibly corresponds to TRBD2 (6 bases). The germline CDR1 and CDR2 sequences are MGHRA and YSYEKL. The CDR3 runs 17 residues. The V end was cut by 0 bases, the J end by 2 bases, with 11 bases between.

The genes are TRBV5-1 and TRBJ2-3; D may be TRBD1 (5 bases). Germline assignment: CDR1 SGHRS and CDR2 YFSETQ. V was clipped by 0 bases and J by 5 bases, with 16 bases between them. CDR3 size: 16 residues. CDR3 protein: CASSLGRVGLGDTQYF. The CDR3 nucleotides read TGCGCCAGCAGCTTGGGCAGGGTGGGGCTGGGAGATACGCAGTATTTT.

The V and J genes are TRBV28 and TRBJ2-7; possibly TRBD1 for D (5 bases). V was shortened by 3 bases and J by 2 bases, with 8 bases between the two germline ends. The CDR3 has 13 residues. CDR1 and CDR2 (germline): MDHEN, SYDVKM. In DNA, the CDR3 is TGTGCCAGCAGTTTGGGGCTAGCCTACGAGCAGTACTTC. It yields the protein CASSLGLAYEQYF.

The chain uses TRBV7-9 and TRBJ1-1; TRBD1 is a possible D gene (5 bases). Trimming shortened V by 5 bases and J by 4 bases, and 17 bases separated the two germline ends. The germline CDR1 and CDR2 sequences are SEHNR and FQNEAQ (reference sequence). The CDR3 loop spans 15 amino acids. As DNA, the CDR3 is TGTGCCAGCAGCCCCAGTAGGGGCTCAGGCACTGAAGCTTTCTTT. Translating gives CASSPSRGSGTEAFF.

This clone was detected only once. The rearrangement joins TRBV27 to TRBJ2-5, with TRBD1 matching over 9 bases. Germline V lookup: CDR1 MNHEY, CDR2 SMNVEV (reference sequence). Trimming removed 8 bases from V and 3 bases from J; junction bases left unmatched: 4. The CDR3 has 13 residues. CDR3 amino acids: CASGDRVKETQYF. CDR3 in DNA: TGTGCCAGCGGGGACAGGGTTAAAGAGACCCAGTACTTC.

The CDR3 here is CASSLRTSGGANTGELFF. The CDR3 DNA follows: TGCGCCAGCAGCCTCCGGACTAGCGGGGGAGCGAACACCGGGGAGCTGTTTTTT. The rearrangement uses TRBV5-1 and TRBJ2-2; 13 bases align to TRBD2. The CDR3 contains 18 residues. Germline CDR1 is SGHRS and CDR2 is YFSETQ. The V segment lost 4 bases and the J segment 0 bases; nucleotides outside the gene matches: 6.

CDR3 DNA sequence: TGCGCCAGCAGCCAAGCCGGGACAGGAAGTAATGAAAAACTGTTTTTT. This codes for CASSQAGTGSNEKLFF. This chain joins TRBV4-3 and TRBJ1-4; 8 nucleotides agree with TRBD1. J gave up 4 bases and V 1 base, and 5 bases lay outside the gene matches. Germline V lookup: CDR1 LGHNA, CDR2 YSLEER. The CDR3 is 16 amino acids.

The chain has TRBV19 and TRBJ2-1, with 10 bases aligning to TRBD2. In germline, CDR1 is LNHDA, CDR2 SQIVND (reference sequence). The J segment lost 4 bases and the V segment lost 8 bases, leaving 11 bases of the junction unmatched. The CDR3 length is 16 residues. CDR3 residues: CASLKLSGGPYNEQFF. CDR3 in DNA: TGTGCCAGTCTCAAGCTTAGCGGGGGGCCTTACAATGAGCAGTTCTTC.

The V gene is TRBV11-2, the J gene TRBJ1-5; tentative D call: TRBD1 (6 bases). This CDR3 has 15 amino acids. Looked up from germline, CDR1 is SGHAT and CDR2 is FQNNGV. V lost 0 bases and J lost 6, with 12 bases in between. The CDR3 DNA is TGTGCCAGCAGCTTAGAAGGGGGGGAAGGTCAGCCCCAGCATTTT. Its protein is CASSLEGGEGQPQHF.

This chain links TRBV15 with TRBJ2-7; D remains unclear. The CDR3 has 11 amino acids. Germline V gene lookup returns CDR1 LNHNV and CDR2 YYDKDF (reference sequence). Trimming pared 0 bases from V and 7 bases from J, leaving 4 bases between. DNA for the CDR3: TGTGCCACCAGCAGAGATTTGGAGCAGTACTTC. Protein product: CATSRDLEQYF. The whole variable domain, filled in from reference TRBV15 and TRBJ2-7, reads DAMVIQNPRYQVTQFGKPVTLSCSQTLNHNVMYWYQQKSSQAPKLLFHYYDKDFNNEADTPDNFQSRRPNTSFCFLDIRSPGLGDTAMYLCATSRDLEQYFGPGTRLTVT.

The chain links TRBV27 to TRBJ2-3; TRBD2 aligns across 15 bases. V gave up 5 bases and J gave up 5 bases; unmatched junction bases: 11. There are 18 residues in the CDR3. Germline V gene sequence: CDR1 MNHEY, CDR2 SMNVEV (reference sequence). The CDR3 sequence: CASSTTWTSGGAGDTQYF. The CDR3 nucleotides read TGTGCCAGCAGTACTACGTGGACTAGCGGGGGGGCAGGAGATACGCAGTATTTT.

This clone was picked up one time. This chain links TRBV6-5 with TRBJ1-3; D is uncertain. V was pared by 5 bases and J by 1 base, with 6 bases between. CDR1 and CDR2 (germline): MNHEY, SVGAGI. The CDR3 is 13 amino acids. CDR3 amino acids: CASSRSSGNTIYF. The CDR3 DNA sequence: TGTGCCAGCAGTCGCTCGTCTGGAAACACCATATATTTT.

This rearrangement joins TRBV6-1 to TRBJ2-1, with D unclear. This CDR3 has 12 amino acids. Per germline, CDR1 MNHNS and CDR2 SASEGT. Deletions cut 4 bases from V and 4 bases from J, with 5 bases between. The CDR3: CASSVLYNEQFF. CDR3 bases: TGTGCCAGCAGTGTCCTATACAATGAGCAGTTCTTC.

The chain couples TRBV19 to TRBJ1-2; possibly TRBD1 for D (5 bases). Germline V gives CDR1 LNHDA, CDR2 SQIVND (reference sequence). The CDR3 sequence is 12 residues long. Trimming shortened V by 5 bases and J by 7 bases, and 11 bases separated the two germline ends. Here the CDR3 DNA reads TGTGCCAGTAGTCCCAGGGATCGTGGCTACACCTTC. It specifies CASSPRDRGYTF.

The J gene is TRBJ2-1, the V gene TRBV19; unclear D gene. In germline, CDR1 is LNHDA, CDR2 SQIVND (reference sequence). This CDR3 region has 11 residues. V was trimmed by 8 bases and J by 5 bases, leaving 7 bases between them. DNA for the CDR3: TGTGCCAGTCTTTCCCACAATGAGCAGTTCTTC. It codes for CASLSHNEQFF.

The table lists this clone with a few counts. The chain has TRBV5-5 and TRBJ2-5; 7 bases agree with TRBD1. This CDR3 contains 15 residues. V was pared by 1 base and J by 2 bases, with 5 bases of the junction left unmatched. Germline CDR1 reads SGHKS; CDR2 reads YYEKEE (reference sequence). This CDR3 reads CASSLLGTAQETQYF. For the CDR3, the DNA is TGTGCCAGCAGCTTGCTCGGGACAGCACAAGAGACCCAGTACTTC.